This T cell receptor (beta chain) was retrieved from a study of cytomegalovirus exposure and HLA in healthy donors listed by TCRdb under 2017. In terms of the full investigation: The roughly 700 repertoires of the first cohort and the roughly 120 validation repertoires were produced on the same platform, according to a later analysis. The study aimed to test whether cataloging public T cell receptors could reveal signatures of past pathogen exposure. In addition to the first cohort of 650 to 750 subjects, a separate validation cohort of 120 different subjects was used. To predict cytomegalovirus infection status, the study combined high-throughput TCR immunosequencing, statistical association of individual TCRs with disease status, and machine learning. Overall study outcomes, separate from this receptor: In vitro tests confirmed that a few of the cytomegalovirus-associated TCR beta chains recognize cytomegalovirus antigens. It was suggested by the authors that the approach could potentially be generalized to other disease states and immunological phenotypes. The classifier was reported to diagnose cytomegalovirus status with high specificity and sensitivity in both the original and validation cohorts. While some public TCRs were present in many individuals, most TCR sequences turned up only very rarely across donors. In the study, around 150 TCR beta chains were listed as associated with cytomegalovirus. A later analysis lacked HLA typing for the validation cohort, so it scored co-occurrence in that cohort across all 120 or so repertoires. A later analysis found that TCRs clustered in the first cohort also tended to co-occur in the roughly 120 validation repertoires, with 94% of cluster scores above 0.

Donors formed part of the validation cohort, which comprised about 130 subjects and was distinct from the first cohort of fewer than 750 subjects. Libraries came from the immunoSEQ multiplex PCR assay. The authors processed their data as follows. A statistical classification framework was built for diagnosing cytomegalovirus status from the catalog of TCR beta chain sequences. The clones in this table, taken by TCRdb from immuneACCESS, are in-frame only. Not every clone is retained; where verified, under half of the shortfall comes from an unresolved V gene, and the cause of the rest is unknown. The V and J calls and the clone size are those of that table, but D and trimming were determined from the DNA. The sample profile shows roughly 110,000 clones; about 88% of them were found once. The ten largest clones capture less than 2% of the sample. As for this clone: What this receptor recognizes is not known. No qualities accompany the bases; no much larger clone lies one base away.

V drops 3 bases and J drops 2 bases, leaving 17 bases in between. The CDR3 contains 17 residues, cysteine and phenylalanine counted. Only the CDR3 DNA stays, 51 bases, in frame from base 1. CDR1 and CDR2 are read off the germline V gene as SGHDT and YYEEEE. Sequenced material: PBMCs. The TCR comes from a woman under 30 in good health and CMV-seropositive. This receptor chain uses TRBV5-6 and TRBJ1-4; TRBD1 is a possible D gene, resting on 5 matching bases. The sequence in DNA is TGTGCCAGCAGCTGGGGACTATCCGCTACTACTAATGAAAAACTGTTTTTT. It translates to CASSWGLSATTNEKLFF.